A selection of T cell receptor beta chains follows, all from one sample in a study of blood T cell repertoires in COVID-19. Using immunoSEQ multiplex PCR, the repertoire was profiled, and TCRdb retains in-frame clones only, with some absent. The data contain about 330,000 clones, about 87% of them singletons. Sequenced: peripheral blood. These TCRs come from a man aged 30 to 45 with COVID-19, enrolled during active disease. Each CDR3 is given with its conserved first and last residue. The D gene is left open where the match is weak. Clone sizes are given selectively: once, few, many, or a class where the clone is expanded.

size,V,D,J,DNA,CDR3
-,TRBV30,TRBD1,TRBJ1-1,TGTGCCTGGAGTCCCGGACAGGGGGCTGAAGCTTTCTTT,CAWSPGQGAEAFF
-,TRBV27,TRBD1,TRBJ2-7,TGTGCCAGCAGTAGGGACAGTTGGAACGAGCAGTACTTC,CASSRDSWNEQYF
-,TRBV18,TRBD1,TRBJ1-6,TGTGCCAGCTCACCAGGGACAGGGAATTCACCCCTCCACTTT,CASSPGTGNSPLHF
-,TRBV11-1,-,TRBJ2-2,TGTGCCAGCAGCGCAGACTATTCCACCGGGGAGCTGTTTTTT,CASSADYSTGELFF
-,TRBV18,TRBD1,TRBJ2-5,TGTGCCAGCTCACCCCTGGTCCAGGGGGCGAAGGAGACCCAGTACTTC,CASSPLVQGAKETQYF
-,TRBV3-1/TRBV3-2,-,TRBJ2-2,TGTGCCAGCAGCCCGTTACGACGTTCAGGTAGCGGGGAGCTGTTTTTT,CASSPLRRSGSGELFF
-,TRBV11-3,TRBD2,TRBJ2-3,TGTGCCAGCAGCCCACGACTAGCTAGCACAGATACGCAGTATTTT,CASSPRLASTDTQYF
-,TRBV29-1,-,TRBJ1-2,TGCAGCGTTGGGAACCGGCAGGCCCTTAACTATGGCTACACCTTC,CSVGNRQALNYGYTF
-,TRBV28,-,TRBJ2-3,TGTGCCAGCAGTTCCGAAGGGGCGCCGTCGGGCACAGATACGCAGTATTTT,CASSSEGAPSGTDTQYF
few,TRBV11-2,TRBD2,TRBJ2-7,TGTGCCAGCAGCTTGGGTAGCGGGAGGGCCAGCCACGAGCAGTACTTC,CASSLGSGRASHEQYF
-,TRBV9,TRBD1,TRBJ1-4,TGTGCCAGCAGCCGGCAGGGGGCAACTAATGAAAAACTGTTTTTT,CASSRQGATNEKLFF
-,TRBV9,TRBD2,TRBJ2-1,TGTGCCAGCAGCGTAGACCCTAGCGGGGGGCGTAGTGAGCAGTTCTTC,CASSVDPSGGRSEQFF
few,TRBV19,TRBD2,TRBJ2-1,TGTGCCAGTACTGCCGGGGGAGGCGGGAGGTCGCTAAATGAGCAGTTCTTC,CASTAGGGGRSLNEQFF
-,TRBV5-1,-,TRBJ2-1,TGCGCCAGCAGCTTGCAGCCTACCTCCCCGAGGAATGAGCAGTTCTTC,CASSLQPTSPRNEQFF
-,TRBV6-5,TRBD1,TRBJ1-4,TGTGCCAGCAGTCCGCCCGGGACAGATAATGAAAAACTGTTTTTT,CASSPPGTDNEKLFF
-,TRBV6-2/TRBV6-3,-,TRBJ1-3,TGTGCCAGCAGTTACCCCCGCTCTGGAAACACCATATATTTT,CASSYPRSGNTIYF
-,TRBV2,-,TRBJ1-2,TGTGCCAGCAGTGAAGCGCGAGTGACAGCCACGGGCTACACCTTC,CASSEARVTATGYTF
few,TRBV5-1,TRBD1,TRBJ1-3,TGCGCCAGCAGCTTCGGACAGGGCGACTCTGGAAACACCATATATTTT,CASSFGQGDSGNTIYF
few,TRBV9,-,TRBJ1-2,TGTGCCAGCAGCGTAGCTGGGACTGCATTGAATTATGGCTACACCTTC,CASSVAGTALNYGYTF
-,TRBV5-6,TRBD1,TRBJ1-5,TGTGCCAGCAGCTTTTATCCAGGGGGCGCTCAGCCCCAGCATTTT,CASSFYPGGAQPQHF
-,TRBV3-1/TRBV3-2,-,TRBJ2-5,TGTGCCAGCAGCCCCGTCCAAGAGACCCAGTACTTC,CASSPVQETQYF
-,TRBV19,TRBD1,TRBJ2-7,TGTGCCAGTAAAGACTCCGGGACAGTTTCCTACGAGCAGTACTTC,CASKDSGTVSYEQYF
-,TRBV5-1,TRBD1,TRBJ1-5,TGCGCCAGCAGCGTCGGGACAGCGAATCAGCCCCAGCATTTT,CASSVGTANQPQHF
-,TRBV4-3,-,TRBJ2-7,TGCGCCAGCAGCCAAGATCTGGCAGGGGCGACCTACGAGCAGTACTTC,CASSQDLAGATYEQYF
once,TRBV9,TRBD2,TRBJ2-3,TGTGCCAGCAGCGTAGTGTCTAGCGGGGGGGCCACAGATACGCAGTATTTT,CASSVVSSGGATDTQYF
-,TRBV18,-,TRBJ2-5,TGTGCCAGCTCACCACCCTCCCAAGAGACCCAGTACTTC,CASSPPSQETQYF
-,TRBV27,TRBD2,TRBJ2-1,TGTGCCAGCAGTTCACTAGCGGGGGGTGAGCAGTTCTTC,CASSSLAGGEQFF
once,TRBV7-2,-,TRBJ2-7,TGTGCCAGCAGCTCGGAAGCGGTAACCTACGAGCAGTACTTC,CASSSEAVTYEQYF
-,TRBV4-1,TRBD1,TRBJ1-2,TGCGCCAGCAGCCAAGCAGCGACAGGGAACTATGGCTACACCTTC,CASSQAATGNYGYTF
-,TRBV14,-,TRBJ2-5,TGTGCCAGCAGCCAAAGCCACCAAGAGACCCAGTACTTC,CASSQSHQETQYF
-,TRBV6-6,-,TRBJ1-5,TGTGCCAGCAGCCCAAGGACAGCATTTAGCAATCAGCCCCAGCATTTT,CASSPRTAFSNQPQHF
-,TRBV21-1,-,TRBJ2-1,TGTGCCAGCAGCTTTACGACTAGCGGGGTTACCTACAATGAGCAGTTCTTC,CASSFTTSGVTYNEQFF
-,TRBV27,-,TRBJ2-4,TGTGCCAGCAGTTTATCGGTTACAGATTTCAAAAACATTCAGTACTTC,CASSLSVTDFKNIQYF
-,TRBV28,TRBD1,TRBJ1-5,TGTGCCAGCAGTTTGGGGACAGTTAATCAGCCCCAGCATTTT,CASSLGTVNQPQHF
-,TRBV7-2,-,TRBJ2-2,TGTGCCAGCAGCTCCTACCCCCTAGGAATTAGACGACCCGGGGAGCTGTTTTTT,CASSSYPLGIRRPGELFF
-,TRBV18,-,TRBJ1-4,TGTGCCAGCTCACCAACCCGGGGTATTGGTGAAAAACTGTTTTTT,CASSPTRGIGEKLFF
many,TRBV9,TRBD1,TRBJ1-2,TGTGCCAGCAGCGGGACAGGGGGCTATGGCTACACCTTC,CASSGTGGYGYTF
-,TRBV21-1,-,TRBJ1-2,TGTGCCAGCATCTTACAGGGGGCGCAAGCCTTAGGCTACACCTTC,CASILQGAQALGYTF
-,TRBV24-1,TRBD2,TRBJ2-2,TGTGCCACCAGTGAGGGGGACTACCAAACCGGGGAGCTGTTTTTT,CATSEGDYQTGELFF
-,TRBV14,-,TRBJ2-6,TGTGCCAGCAGCCAAGCACGAGGGTCTGGGGCCAACGTCCTGACTTTC,CASSQARGSGANVLTF
-,TRBV7-9,TRBD1,TRBJ2-2,TGTGCCAGCAGACCGGGACAGGGATTCACCGGGGAGCTGTTTTTT,CASRPGQGFTGELFF
-,TRBV19,-,TRBJ1-5,TGTGCCAGTAGTATAGATCAGGGGCTCGGGCCCCAGCATTTT,CASSIDQGLGPQHF
once,TRBV9,-,TRBJ1-6,TGTGCCAGCAGCGTAGAGGGGCAGGCCGACTCCTATAATTCACCCCTCCACTTT,CASSVEGQADSYNSPLHF
-,TRBV6-2/TRBV6-3,-,TRBJ2-6,TGTGCCAGCAGTCCCCCGCGACTATCTGGGGCCAACGTCCTGACTTTC,CASSPPRLSGANVLTF
few,TRBV7-2,TRBD2,TRBJ2-7,TGTGCCAGCAGCTCGGGACTAGCGGGAGCGGGTGAGCAGTACTTC,CASSSGLAGAGEQYF
-,TRBV28,TRBD2,TRBJ2-1,TGTGCCACCGAACCCCAGACTAGCGGTTATGAGCAGTTCTTC,CATEPQTSGYEQFF
few,TRBV5-1,-,TRBJ1-3,TGCGCCAGCAGCCCTCTGTTAGATGGAAACACCATATATTTT,CASSPLLDGNTIYF
-,TRBV5-1,TRBD1,TRBJ2-1,TGCGCCAGCAGCTCGACAGGGGGCGAGATGGGGGAGCAGTTCTTC,CASSSTGGEMGEQFF
once,TRBV27,-,TRBJ2-7,TGTGCCAGCGGAACAGACCTACAGCAGTACTTC,CASGTDLQQYF
-,TRBV4-2,-,TRBJ2-2,TGTGCCAGCAGCCAAGTGGTCGCAGCGAACACCGGGGAGCTGTTTTTT,CASSQVVAANTGELFF
-,TRBV24-1,TRBD2,TRBJ2-5,TGTGCCACCAGTGAGAGGAGGGGCGGGGGAGAGACCCAGTACTTC,CATSERRGGGETQYF